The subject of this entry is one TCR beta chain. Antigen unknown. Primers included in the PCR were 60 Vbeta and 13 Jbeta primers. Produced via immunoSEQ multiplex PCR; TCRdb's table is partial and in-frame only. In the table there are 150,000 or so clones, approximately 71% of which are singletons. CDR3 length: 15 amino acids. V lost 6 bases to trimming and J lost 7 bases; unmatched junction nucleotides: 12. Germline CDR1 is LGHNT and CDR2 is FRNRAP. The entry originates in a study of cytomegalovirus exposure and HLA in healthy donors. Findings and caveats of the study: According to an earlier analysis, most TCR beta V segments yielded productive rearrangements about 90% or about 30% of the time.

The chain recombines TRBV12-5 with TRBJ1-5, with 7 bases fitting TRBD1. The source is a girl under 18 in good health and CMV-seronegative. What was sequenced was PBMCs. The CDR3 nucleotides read TGTGCTAGTGGGACCGGACAGGCGGAGGGGCAGCCCCAGCATTTT. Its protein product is CASGTGQAEGQPQHF.